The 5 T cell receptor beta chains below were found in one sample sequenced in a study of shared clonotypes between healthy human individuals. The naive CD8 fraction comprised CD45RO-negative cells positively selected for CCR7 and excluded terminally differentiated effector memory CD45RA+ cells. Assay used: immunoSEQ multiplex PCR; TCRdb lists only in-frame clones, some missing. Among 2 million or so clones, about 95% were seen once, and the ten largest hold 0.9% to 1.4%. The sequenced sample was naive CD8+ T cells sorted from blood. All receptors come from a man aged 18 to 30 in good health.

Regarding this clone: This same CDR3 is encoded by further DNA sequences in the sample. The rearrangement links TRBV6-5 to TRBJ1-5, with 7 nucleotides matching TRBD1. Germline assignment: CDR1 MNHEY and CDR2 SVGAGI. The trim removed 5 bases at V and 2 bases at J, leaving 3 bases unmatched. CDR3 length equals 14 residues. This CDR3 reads CASSTTGGNQPQHF. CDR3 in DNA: TGTGCCAGCAGTACCACAGGGGGCAATCAGCCCCAGCATTTT.

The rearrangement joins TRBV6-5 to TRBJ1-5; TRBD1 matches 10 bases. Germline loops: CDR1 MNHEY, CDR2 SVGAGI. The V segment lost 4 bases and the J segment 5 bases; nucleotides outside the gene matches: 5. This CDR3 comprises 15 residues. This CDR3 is CASSLGQGNHQPQHF. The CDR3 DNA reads TGTGCCAGCAGTTTGGGACAGGGGAATCATCAGCCCCAGCATTTT.

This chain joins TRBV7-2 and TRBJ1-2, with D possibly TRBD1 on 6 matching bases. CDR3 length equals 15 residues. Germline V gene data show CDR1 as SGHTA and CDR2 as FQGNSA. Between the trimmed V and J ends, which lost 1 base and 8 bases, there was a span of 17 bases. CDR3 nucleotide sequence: TGTGCCAGCAGCTTAGAATATGGCAGGGGATACGGCTACACCTTC. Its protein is CASSLEYGRGYGYTF.

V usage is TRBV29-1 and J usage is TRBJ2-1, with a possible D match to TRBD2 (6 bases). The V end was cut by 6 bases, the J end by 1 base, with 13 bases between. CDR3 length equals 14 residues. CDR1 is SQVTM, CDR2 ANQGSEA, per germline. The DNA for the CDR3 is TGCAGCGTCGAGCGGGTACCATCCTACAATGAGCAGTTCTTC. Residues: CSVERVPSYNEQFF.

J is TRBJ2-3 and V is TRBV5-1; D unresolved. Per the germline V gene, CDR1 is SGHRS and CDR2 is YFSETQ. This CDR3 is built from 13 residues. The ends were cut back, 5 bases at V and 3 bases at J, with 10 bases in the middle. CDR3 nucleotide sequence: TGCGCCAGCAGGTGGACGTTGACAGATACGCAGTATTTT. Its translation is CASRWTLTDTQYF.